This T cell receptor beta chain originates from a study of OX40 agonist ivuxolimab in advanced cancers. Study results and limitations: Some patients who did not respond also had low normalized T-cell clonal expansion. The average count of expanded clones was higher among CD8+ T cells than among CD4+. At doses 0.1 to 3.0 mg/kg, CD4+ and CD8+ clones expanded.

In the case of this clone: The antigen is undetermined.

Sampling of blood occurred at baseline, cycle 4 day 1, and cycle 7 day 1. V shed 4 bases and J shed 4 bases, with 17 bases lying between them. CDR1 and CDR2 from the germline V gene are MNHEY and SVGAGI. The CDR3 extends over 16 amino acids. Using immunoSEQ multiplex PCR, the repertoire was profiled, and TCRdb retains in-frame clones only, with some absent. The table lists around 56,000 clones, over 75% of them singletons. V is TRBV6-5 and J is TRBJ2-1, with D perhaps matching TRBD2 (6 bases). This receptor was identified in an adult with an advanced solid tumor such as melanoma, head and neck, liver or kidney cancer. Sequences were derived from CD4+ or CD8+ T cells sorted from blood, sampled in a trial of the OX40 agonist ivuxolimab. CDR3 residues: CASSSPRAGLYNEQFF. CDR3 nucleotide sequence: TGTGCCAGCAGTTCCCCCCGGGCGGGATTGTACAATGAGCAGTTCTTC.